The 23 T cell receptor beta chains presented below share a single source sample, sequenced in a study of blood T cell repertoires in COVID-19. TCRdb keeps only in-frame clones here, not all; method: immunoSEQ multiplex PCR. The table lists 150,000 to 200,000 clones, roughly four fifths of them singletons. The material sequenced was peripheral blood. All receptors derive from a woman of 80 years or more with acute or convalescent COVID-19.

The gene calls are TRBV19 and TRBJ2-3; D possibly corresponds to TRBD1 (5 bases). The CDR3 has 17 residues. With 0 bases removed from V and 3 bases from J, the gap between germline ends came to 16 bases. The germline gives CDR1 LNHDA, CDR2 SQIVND (reference sequence). This CDR3 is CASSIEWGRVSTDTQYF. As DNA, the CDR3 is TGTGCCAGTAGTATAGAATGGGGCAGGGTGTCTACAGATACGCAGTATTTT.

This sequence joins TRBV11-2 and TRBJ2-3, with 13 bases matching TRBD2. This CDR3 has 17 residues. The V gene's germline CDR1 is SGHAT and CDR2 FQNNGV. V lost 6 bases to trimming and J lost 4 bases; unmatched junction nucleotides: 10. The CDR3 here is CASSQTRTSGSADTQYF. CDR3 bases: TGTGCCAGCAGTCAAACCCGGACTAGCGGGAGTGCAGATACGCAGTATTTT.

The J gene is TRBJ1-1, the V gene TRBV4-3, with D hard to call. The germline CDR1 and CDR2 sequences are LGHNA and YSLEER. V was clipped by 1 base and J by 1 base, with 7 bases between them. The length of the CDR3 is 14 residues. CDR3 amino acids: CASSQVGRNTEAFF. DNA of the CDR3: TGCGCCAGCAGCCAAGTGGGCAGGAACACTGAAGCTTTCTTT.

This chain joins TRBV6-5 and TRBJ2-5; 9 bases fit TRBD2. With 3 bases clipped from V and 5 bases from J, the junction kept 10 bases outside the gene matches. The CDR3 totals 16 residues. CDR1 is MNHEY, CDR2 SVGAGI, per germline. CDR3 nucleotides: TGTGCCAGCAGTTATACCGGTAGCGGGAGTATGGAGACCCAGTACTTC. Protein product: CASSYTGSGSMETQYF.

This clone was counted only a few times. The chain links TRBV5-1 to TRBJ1-2; D perhaps matches TRBD1 (6 bases). V was shortened by 2 bases and J by 7 bases, with 12 bases between the two germline ends. The CDR3 has 13 amino acids. CDR1 and CDR2 (germline): SGHRS, YFSETQ. The CDR3 is CASSFGGRGGYTF. The DNA of the CDR3 is TGCGCCAGCAGCTTCGGGGGGCGAGGTGGCTACACCTTC.

This chain uses TRBV29-1 with TRBJ1-2; 10 bases map to TRBD1. CDR1 is SQVTM and CDR2 is ANQGSEA in the germline V gene. The CDR3 runs 15 residues. V shed 7 bases, J shed 5 bases, and the junction held 13 bases outside the gene matches. CDR3 nucleotide sequence: TGCAGCGCTCCTACTAGACAGGGGGCAAGGTATGGCTACACCTTC. Its protein product is CSAPTRQGARYGYTF.

The CDR3 spells CASSLDRGSYEQYF. CDR3 nucleotides: TGTGCCAGCAGCTTAGACCGGGGTTCCTACGAGCAGTACTTC. V usage is TRBV11-2 and J usage is TRBJ2-7; D possibly corresponds to TRBD2 (5 bases). The germline V and J ends were trimmed by 0 bases and 1 base, with 7 bases remaining between them. CDR1 SGHAT and CDR2 FQNNGV come from the germline V gene. The CDR3 length is 14 residues.

This CDR3 reads CASSLDGQTGADTQYF. In DNA form, the CDR3 reads TGCGCCAGCAGCTTGGATGGGCAAACGGGGGCAGATACGCAGTATTTT. V gene TRBV5-1 combines with J gene TRBJ2-3, with a weak D call TRBD2 (6 bases). The CDR3 covers 16 residues. V was pared by 0 bases and J by 4 bases, with 15 bases between. Germline V gene sequence: CDR1 SGHRS, CDR2 YFSETQ.

A note on this clone: The CDR3 end shows no conserved phenylalanine or tryptophan, and so a read error is likely. Because the CDR3's place on the DNA is in doubt, the DNA is left out and the CDR3 is given as listed by TCRdb. V usage is TRBV20-1 and J usage is TRBJ1-2; the DNA was not used to check the table's D call, TRBD1. CDR1 DFQATT and CDR2 SNEGSKA come from the germline V gene (reference sequence). The CDR3 has 11 residues if both end residues are counted. The CDR3 protein is CSARVRDSDVI.

V is TRBV7-2 and J is TRBJ2-3; TRBD2 might be the D (6 bases). The CDR3 covers 14 residues. V was shortened by 4 bases and J by 6 bases, with 14 bases between the two germline ends. From germline, CDR1 is SGHTA and CDR2 FQGNSA. The DNA of the CDR3 is TGTGCCAGCAGCTCTCAGCGGGCAGGCGATACGCAGTATTTT. The encoded protein is CASSSQRAGDTQYF.

CDR3 sequence reads: CASSLTGAGNTIYF. CDR3 bases: TGTGCCAGCAGCCTTACAGGGGCTGGAAACACCATATATTTT. This chain connects TRBV11-2 to TRBJ1-3; 7 bases map to TRBD1. J gave up 2 bases and V 5 bases, and 3 bases lay outside the gene matches. The germline V gene has CDR1 SGHAT and CDR2 FQNNGV. The length of the CDR3 is 14 residues.

This sequence joins TRBV5-1 and TRBJ2-7; D is uncertain. The germline V gene encodes CDR1 SGHRS and CDR2 YFSETQ. The CDR3 contains 12 residues. Trimming left V 2 bases short and J 4 bases short, with 7 bases between. CDR3 region: CASSFNLYEQYF. CDR3 bases: TGCGCCAGCAGCTTTAACCTATACGAGCAGTACTTC.

The genes are TRBV4-3 and TRBJ1-1, with D perhaps matching TRBD1 (5 bases). The CDR3 runs 18 residues. Germline V gives CDR1 LGHNA, CDR2 YSLEER. V was clipped by 0 bases and J by 3 bases, with 20 bases between them. The CDR3 loop reads CASSQDGQGRVEDTEAFF. The CDR3 DNA follows: TGCGCCAGCAGCCAAGATGGGCAGGGTCGGGTCGAAGACACTGAAGCTTTCTTT.

CDR3: CASSPGQITYEQYF. The DNA for the CDR3 is TGTGCCAGCTCACCGGGACAGATTACCTACGAGCAGTACTTC. This chain joins TRBV18 and TRBJ2-7; TRBD1 aligns across 7 bases. The CDR3 has 14 amino acids. V lost 3 bases and J lost 2; bases outside the gene matches: 4. Per germline, CDR1 KGHSH and CDR2 LQKENI.

The rearrangement links TRBV10-3 to TRBJ2-2; D gene ambiguous. CDR3 length: 16 amino acids. Germline-derived CDR1 and CDR2 are ENHRY and SYGVKD. The V end was cut by 0 bases, the J end by 1 base, with 9 bases between. The CDR3: CAISESALVNTGELFF. The CDR3, as DNA: TGTGCCATCAGTGAGTCGGCCCTAGTGAACACCGGGGAGCTGTTTTTT.

Remarks on this clone: Other DNA sequences in this specimen translate into the identical CDR3. This chain connects TRBV7-2 to TRBJ2-1, with 8 nucleotides matching TRBD1. This CDR3 region has 13 residues. CDR1 and CDR2 from the germline V gene are SGHTA and FQGNSA. V shed 4 bases, J shed 6 bases, and the junction held 2 bases outside the gene matches. CDR3 region: CASSSTGGNEQFF. The CDR3 bases are TGTGCCAGCAGCTCCACAGGGGGCAATGAGCAGTTCTTC.

This sequence joins TRBV4-3 and TRBJ2-1; TRBD2 matches at 11 bases. This CDR3 has 13 residues. In germline, CDR1 is LGHNA, CDR2 YSLEER. With 9 bases clipped from V and 4 bases from J, the junction kept 2 bases outside the gene matches. The CDR3 region has the DNA TGCGCCAGTGGACTAGCGGGTTACAATGAGCAGTTCTTC. It yields the protein CASGLAGYNEQFF.

The rearrangement uses TRBV27 and TRBJ2-1, with 10 bases aligning to TRBD2. V shed 3 bases, J shed 3 bases, and the junction held 2 bases outside the gene matches. Germline CDR1 and CDR2: MNHEY and SMNVEV (reference sequence). The CDR3 totals 15 residues. CDR3 protein: CASSFSGRVYNEQFF. CDR3 nucleotides: TGTGCCAGCAGTTTCAGCGGGAGGGTCTACAATGAGCAGTTCTTC.

The DNA of the CDR3 is TGTGCCAGCTCACCCTCGACAGGTGTCATCCCTGAAGCTTTCTTT. This encodes CASSPSTGVIPEAFF. The J gene is TRBJ1-1, the V gene TRBV18, with TRBD1 as a possible D gene (6 bases). V lost 3 bases and J lost 6, with 17 bases in between. CDR1 and CDR2 (germline): KGHSH, LQKENI. CDR3 length: 15 amino acids.

The chain carries TRBV7-2 and TRBJ1-1; D gene ambiguous. V was cut by 1 base and J by 0 bases, with 9 bases left in between. Germline V gives CDR1 SGHTA, CDR2 FQGNSA. This CDR3 comprises 15 residues. The CDR3 region has the DNA TGTGCCAGCAGCTTAGGGTGGCTGATGAACACTGAAGCTTTCTTT. Residues: CASSLGWLMNTEAFF.

This chain links TRBV7-2 with TRBJ2-4; perhaps TRBD2 as D (6 bases). CDR3 length: 12 amino acids. Germline lookup yields CDR1 SGHTA and CDR2 FQGNSA. The V and J ends lost 4 bases and 6 bases respectively, with 7 bases between them. CDR3: CASSSGLNIQYF. The CDR3 DNA follows: TGTGCCAGCAGCTCGGGACTAAACATTCAGTACTTC.

The chain combines TRBV2 with TRBJ1-1, with TRBD1 as a possible D gene (6 bases). Germline V gives CDR1 SNHLY, CDR2 FYNNEI. Trimming took off 6 bases at V and 4 bases at J, with 15 bases between the two ends. The length of the CDR3 is 14 residues. The CDR3 region has the DNA TGTGCCAGCAGACGCGGGGGGGGCACCACTGAAGCTTTCTTT. This encodes CASRRGGGTTEAFF.

The CDR3 loop is CASSLGGAGYQPQHF. Here the CDR3 DNA reads TGTGCCAGCAGTTTAGGAGGGGCCGGGTATCAGCCCCAGCATTTT. The V gene is TRBV27, the J gene TRBJ1-5; weak D call: TRBD1 (5 bases). Trimming took off 2 bases at V and 5 bases at J, with 13 bases between the two ends. Per the germline V gene, CDR1 is MNHEY and CDR2 is SMNVEV (reference sequence). The CDR3 has 15 amino acids.